These T cell receptor beta chains were read from a single sample in a study of response to subunit inactivated influenza vaccine. TCRdb re-analysed the RT-PCR reads in MiXCR, keeping a single row per CDR3 protein. The data contain about 500,000 distinct CDR3 sequences, 10% to 15% of them seen just once; the ten biggest clones take up roughly 14%. The sequenced sample was PBMCs from blood, obtained roughly 48 days after vaccination. These receptor sequences come from a man aged 50-60 years who received an inactivated influenza vaccine. Each CDR3 is given with its conserved first and last residue. A D gene is named only where the DNA matches it firmly.

V gene | D gene | CDR3 protein
TRBV5-1 | . | CASSSGVDNEKLFF
TRBV11-2 | . | CASSLSSEGREETQYF
TRBV6-1 | . | CASSNPGPTDEQYF
TRBV10-3 | TRBD2 | CAISDNKRGGNEQFF
TRBV7-2 | . | CASSALFEGENPLFSGANVLTF
TRBV3-1 | . | CASSQEYISGANVLTF
TRBV27 | . | CASTSGSYEQYF
TRBV5-1 | TRBD2 | CASSTPGLAGGNEQFF
TRBV12-3/TRBV12-4 | TRBD1 | CASSFPGQGANEQFF
TRBV2 | . | CASSVMGVSNQPQHF
TRBV6-5 | . | CASSYSGGGGYTF
TRBV27 | TRBD2 | CASSPDLAGSSYEQYF
TRBV10-3 | . | CAISESGEFSYNEQFF
TRBV2 | . | CASSIAGWETQYF
TRBV4-3 | TRBD1 | CASSQVKFGTGKGEQYF
TRBV4-2 | TRBD2 | CASSQERGTGTDTQYF
TRBV20-1 | TRBD1 | CSASRTGKVGDTQYF
TRBV12-3/TRBV12-4 | . | CASNLGGLAAEQYF
TRBV9 | TRBD2 | CASSGRTSGIQFF
TRBV5-1 | TRBD2 | CASSLARGLADIYSYNEQFF
TRBV20-1 | . | CSARVSGTQETQYF
TRBV5-5 | . | CASSLIGRNQPQHF
TRBV20-1 | . | CSASKGGASRQVGVEQFF
TRBV5-1 | . | CASSQDPYGYTF
TRBV7-3 | TRBD2 | CASSLQREETQYF
TRBV5-5 | TRBD1 | CASSLDRGYNQPQHF
TRBV6-2/TRBV6-3 | TRBD1 | CASSYSFGTGANTEAFF
TRBV20-1 | TRBD1 | CSAPWTGQAFF
TRBV24-1 | TRBD2 | CATMTGTSGYNEQFF
TRBV12-3/TRBV12-4 | TRBD2 | CASSLPDGSGSSTDTQYF
TRBV7-9 | TRBD2 | CASSSGLAGYTDTQYF
TRBV4-3 | TRBD1 | CASSQTGFSYNEQFF
TRBV7-2 | . | CASSLAQGPGYGYTF
TRBV6-1 | TRBD2 | CASRTSGGYEQFF
TRBV4-2 | TRBD2 | CASSQRLRGGSTDEQFF
TRBV7-9 | . | CASSSQSSEAFF
TRBV5-1 | . | CASSLVGVGYTF
TRBV5-1 | . | CASTNQGTYEQYF
TRBV5-1 | . | CASSTGDNEQFF
TRBV11-2 | . | CASSLSMGETQYF
TRBV5-1 | . | CASSHTQGYEQYF
TRBV7-9 | TRBD1 | CASSPTGVEQYF
TRBV4-3 | TRBD2 | CASSQPPSGGTQYF
TRBV7-2 | . | CASSTTPSYNEQIF
TRBV3-1 | . | CASSPGQFAPDGYTF
TRBV29-1 | . | CSVERGTNTGELFF